The T cell receptor (beta chain) described here comes from a study of blood T cell repertoires in COVID-19. Study overall: The cDNA or gDNA used as material had been derived from T cells, B-cell-depleted T cells, or PBMCs.

There are a few counts of this clone. The CDR3 sequence is 15 residues long. Germline-derived CDR1 and CDR2 are MNHEY and SMNVEV (reference sequence). J was trimmed by 0 bases and V by 2 bases; bases with no gene match: 3. Under the authors' procedure: Nucleated cell number was recorded as an estimate derived from reference gene primer amplification. TCRdb keeps only in-frame clones here, not all; method: immunoSEQ multiplex PCR. V and J calls and clone size are as listed in that table; D and trimming were resolved from the DNA. The table has 62,000 or so clones, roughly 80% seen once. Residents of approximately 25 US areas, aged about 18 to 89 years, made up the participants.

The receptor comes from a woman aged 40-49 years with acute COVID-19. The V call is TRBV27, the J call TRBJ2-5, with 7 bases fitting TRBD2. Sequenced sample: PBMCs or T cells enriched from blood (not recorded which). The DNA for the CDR3 is TGTGCCAGCAGTTTAGGGCGGGGGTACCAAGAGACCCAGTACTTC. Amino acid sequence: CASSLGRGYQETQYF.